This TCR beta chain was retrieved from a study of regulatory T cells in long-lasting Graves disease. Study information: Freshly diagnosed Graves' patients had used antithyroid drugs for under 3 months.

Germline loops: CDR1 SGHTA, CDR2 FQGNSA. The V end lost 2 bases, the J end lost 4 bases, and 8 bases lay between the germline ends. This CDR3 is 13 amino acids long. The TCR beta library used iRepertoire HTBI primers with Arm-PCR amplification of CDR3. TCRdb ran MiXCR on the multiplex PCR reads and lists one entry per CDR3 protein. The table includes about 400,000 distinct CDR3 sequences, roughly a sixth detected once. As for time point: newly diagnosed GD, antithyroid drugs for less than 3 months. Researchers made the TCR library from RNA that was extracted from PBMCs. This clonotype was counted many times. Its target is not known. Study results and caveats: A greater number of public clonotypes (2,741) was shared by persistent patients than by new patients (roughly 880). The study found TRBV28, TRBJ1-2 and TRBJ2-5 favored in persistent disease.

The sample in question was peripheral blood mononuclear cells (PBMCs), obtained at new diagnosis, from a patient treated with antithyroid drugs. The V and J genes are TRBV7-2 and TRBJ1-1, with no clear D. The sequence derives from a female donor with Graves disease. The CDR3 loop is CASSLSPVTEAFF. As DNA, the CDR3 is TGTGCCAGCAGCTTATCCCCCGTCACTGAAGCTTTCTTT.